This T cell receptor (beta chain) was found in a study of CD8 T cells in ankylosing spondylitis. Libraries for TCR beta were made by quantitative 5'-RACE with molecular barcodes. One entry per CDR3 protein results from TCRdb running MiXCR on the 5' RACE reads. The sample gives about 340,000 distinct CDR3 sequences, 20% to 25% of which show up once; around 12% is in the top ten. Study findings and constraints: Matched ankylosing spondylitis synovial fluid reportedly contained a significantly enriched population of disease-linked clones.

This clonotype occurred a few times. Its antigen is unknown. The TCR comes from a male donor with ankylosing spondylitis or in good health (not recorded which). What was sequenced was blood, either unsorted or a sorted T cell fraction (not recorded which).

The CDR3 DNA reads as TGCAGTGTTCGGACAGGGAGTCTCTATGGCTACACCTTC. Amino acid sequence: CSVRTGSLYGYTF. The V call is TRBV20-1, the J call TRBJ1-2; the match to TRBD1 covers 8 bases. This CDR3 comprises 13 residues. Trimming at V came to 7 bases and at J to 4 bases, leaving 8 bases not matched to a gene. Germline V CDR1 and CDR2: DFQATT, SNEGSKA (reference sequence).